Following are 28 T cell receptor beta chains from one sample sequenced in a study of T-cell reconstitution after alpha-beta-depleted transplantation in children. It was with unique molecular identifiers that the TCRbeta library was prepared. TCRdb recomputed calls from the PCR reads with MiXCR, one row per CDR3 protein. Of hundreds of thousands of distinct CDR3 sequences listed, about 11% are singletons. This sample comprised PBMCs, obtained before TCRalphabeta/CD19-depleted stem cell transplant. The receptors come from a child under three years old with acute myeloid leukemia, due to receive a stem cell transplant.

This clonotype appeared many times. The J gene is TRBJ2-5, the V gene TRBV5-1; D call uncertain. V lost 2 bases, J lost 0 bases, and 2 bases lay in between. Germline V gene data show CDR1 as SGHRS and CDR2 as YFSETQ. The CDR3 covers 12 residues. CDR3 amino acids: CASSLNQETQYF. Here the CDR3 DNA reads TGCGCCAGCAGCTTAAACCAAGAGACCCAGTACTTC.

The table lists this clonotype with many counts. V usage is TRBV4-3 and J usage is TRBJ2-3; the match to TRBD2 covers 7 bases. Germline CDR1 LGHNA, CDR2 YSLEER. V trimming: 0 bases; J trimming: 10 bases; junction bases outside the gene matches: 4. CDR3 size: 13 residues. CDR3 bases: TGCGCCAGCAGCCAAGATAGCCGGGAGGCGCAGTATTTT. Amino acid sequence: CASSQDSREAQYF.

This clonotype was counted ten times or more. The chain combines TRBV29-1 with TRBJ2-7; D perhaps matches TRBD2 (5 bases). This CDR3 comprises 15 residues. Germline values: CDR1 SQVTM, CDR2 ANQGSEA. Trimming stripped 4 bases from V and 2 bases from J, with 18 bases between. CDR3: CSVGGLASSTYEQYF. DNA of the CDR3: TGCAGCGTTGGGGGTTTAGCTAGCAGCACCTACGAGCAGTACTTC.

This clonotype appeared many times. The V and J genes are TRBV5-1 and TRBJ2-2, with D unclear. Trimming shortened V by 0 bases and J by 4 bases, and 7 bases separated the two germline ends. The CDR3 consists of 14 residues. The germline V gene has CDR1 SGHRS and CDR2 YFSETQ. The CDR3 DNA follows: TGCGCCAGCAGCTTGGGGGCTGGCACCGGGGAGCTGTTTTTT. Its protein is CASSLGAGTGELFF.

This clonotype has a count of ten or more. The gene calls are TRBV11-1 and TRBJ2-1, with D tentatively TRBD1 or TRBD2 (5 bases each). This CDR3 region has 14 residues. CDR1 and CDR2 (germline): SGHAT, FQDESV (reference sequence). V shed 3 bases and J shed 6 bases, with 12 bases lying between them. In nucleotides, the CDR3 is TGTGCCAGCAGCTTCCGGGACCTGTCCAATGAGCAGTTCTTC. It yields the protein CASSFRDLSNEQFF.

This clonotype was recorded a few times. V is TRBV13 and J is TRBJ2-1; 10 nucleotides line up with TRBD2. Germline lookup yields CDR1 PRHDT and CDR2 FYEKMQ (reference sequence). The trim removed 4 bases at V and 13 bases at J, leaving 19 bases unmatched. The CDR3 contains 17 residues. CDR3: CASSSYRTSGGGVAQFF. CDR3 nucleotide sequence: TGTGCCAGCAGCTCGTATAGGACTAGCGGAGGAGGAGTGGCCCAGTTCTTC. Based on the CDR3 plus reference TRBV13 and TRBJ2-1, the full variable domain is AAGVIQSPRHLIKEKRETATLKCYPIPRHDTVYWYQQGPGQDPQFLISFYEKMQSDKGSIPDRFSAQQFSDYHSELNMSSLELGDSALYFCASSSYRTSGGGVAQFFGPGTRLTVL.

The chain is built from TRBV7-9 and TRBJ2-2; D remains ambiguous. Germline CDR1 and CDR2: SEHNR and FQNEAQ (reference sequence). The CDR3 contains 14 residues. V lost 5 bases, J lost 4 bases, and 11 bases lay in between. CDR3 protein: CASSPGPSTGELFF. CDR3 DNA: TGTGCCAGCAGCCCCGGGCCTTCCACCGGGGAGCTGTTTTTT.

This clonotype appeared a few times. This chain joins TRBV20-1 and TRBJ2-7; a possible D gene is TRBD1 (6 bases). There are 18 residues in the CDR3. V was clipped by 3 bases and J by 3 bases, with 27 bases between them. The germline gives CDR1 DFQATT, CDR2 SNEGSKA (reference sequence). The CDR3 DNA is TGCAGTGCTAGTCCTCAGGTAGCCTCCCAGGGGATGAACTACGAGCAGTACTTC. It yields the protein CSASPQVASQGMNYEQYF.

This clonotype was picked up many times. The rearrangement uses TRBV12-3 or TRBV12-4 and TRBJ1-5; no definite D call. The CDR3 is 13 amino acids. Trimming stripped 3 bases from V and 4 bases from J, with 7 bases between. CDR3 coding DNA: TGTGCCAGCAGTTTCCCCGGAAATCAGCCCCAGCATTTT. Translation: CASSFPGNQPQHF.

The rearrangement links TRBV4-3 to TRBJ2-4; no firm D call. This CDR3 spans 15 amino acids. Between the trimmed V and J ends, which lost 1 base and 2 bases, there was a span of 9 bases. Germline CDR1 reads LGHNA; CDR2 reads YSLEER. The CDR3 sequence: CASSQVTPPKNIQYF. The CDR3 region has the DNA TGCGCCAGCAGCCAAGTGACCCCTCCCAAAAACATTCAGTACTTC.

To note about this clonotype: A much larger clone sits a single nucleotide away, making a read error possible. The chain combines TRBV5-1 with TRBJ2-5; D tentatively fits TRBD1 or TRBD2 (5 bases each). The CDR3 covers 13 residues. Germline values: CDR1 SGHRS, CDR2 YFSETQ. The CDR3 DNA sequence: TGCGCCAGCAGCTGGGACGTGCAAGAGGCCCAGTACTTC. Translation: CASSWDVQEAQYF. The whole variable domain, filled in from reference TRBV5-1 and TRBJ2-5, reads KAGVTQTPRYLIKTRGQQVTLSCSPISGHRSVSWYQQTPGQGLQFLFEYFSETQRNKGNFPGRFSGRQFSNSRSEMNVSTLELGDSALYLCASSWDVQEAQYFGPGTRLLVL.

This clonotype was counted at least ten times. The chain carries TRBV4-3 and TRBJ2-5; 12 bases map to TRBD2. The CDR3 is made up of 16 amino acids. Germline lookup yields CDR1 LGHNA and CDR2 YSLEER. V lost 4 bases and J lost 2; bases outside the gene matches: 5. CDR3 bases: TGCGCCAGCAGCCTAACCGGACTAGCGGGACAAGAGACCCAGTACTTC. It specifies CASSLTGLAGQETQYF.

This clonotype appeared many times. The rearrangement uses TRBV4-2 and TRBJ2-1; 11 bases map to TRBD2. The CDR3 contains 16 residues. Trimming at V came to 1 base and at J to 5 bases, leaving 4 bases not matched to a gene. CDR1 LGHNA and CDR2 YNFKEQ come from the germline V gene. The CDR3 here is CASSQGVAGGNNEQFF. CDR3 nucleotide sequence: TGTGCCAGCAGCCAAGGAGTAGCGGGAGGGAACAATGAGCAGTTCTTC.

The chain combines TRBV7-2 with TRBJ1-5; TRBD1 aligns across 7 bases. The CDR3 extends over 15 amino acids. Trimming at V came to 2 bases and at J to 7 bases, leaving 8 bases not matched to a gene. Germline CDR1 is SGHTA and CDR2 is FQGNSA. The CDR3 sequence: CASSLTDRTGQPQHF. As DNA, the CDR3 is TGTGCCAGCAGCTTAACGGACAGGACAGGCCAGCCCCAGCATTTT. Variable domain in full (rest from reference TRBV7-2 and TRBJ1-5): GAGVSQSPSNKVTEKGKDVELRCDPISGHTALYWYRQSLGQGLEFLIYFQGNSAPDKSGLPSDRFSAERTGGSVSTLTIQRTQQEDSAVYLCASSLTDRTGQPQHFGDGTRLSIL.

This clonotype has ten or more counts. The V call is TRBV20-1, the J call TRBJ1-5; a weak D match, TRBD1 (5 bases). V was shortened by 1 base and J by 2 bases, with 15 bases between the two germline ends. The germline gives CDR1 DFQATT, CDR2 SNEGSKA (reference sequence). The CDR3 is made up of 16 amino acids. CDR3 region: CSARGGGGRGNQPQHF. For the CDR3, the DNA is TGCAGTGCTAGAGGTGGGGGGGGAAGGGGCAATCAGCCCCAGCATTTT.

In regard to this clonotype: One base away lies a much larger clone, so this may be a sequencing read error. This chain joins TRBV28 and TRBJ2-7, with TRBD1 matching 7 bases. The germline V gene encodes CDR1 MDHEN and CDR2 SYDVKM. This CDR3 is 14 amino acids long. The CDR3 sequence is CASSFTGDRDERYF. In DNA form, the CDR3 reads TGTGCCAGCAGTTTTACGGGTGACAGGGACGAGCGGTACTTC.

This clonotype was seen only a few times. A junction boundary mismatches the germline segment, possibly from a read error. J is TRBJ2-1 and V is TRBV7-7, with 12 bases fitting TRBD2. The CDR3 has 14 residues. Germline lookup yields CDR1 SSHAT and CDR2 FNYEAQ (reference sequence). This CDR3 reads CASSLAGGWDEQFF. The CDR3 DNA sequence: TGTGCCAGCAGCCTAGCGGGAGGGTGGGATGAGCAGTTCTTC.

This clonotype occurred many times. The chain links TRBV18 to TRBJ1-1; 9 positions match TRBD1. The CDR3 has 13 amino acids. CDR1 and CDR2 (germline): KGHSH, LQKENI. Trimming at V came to 6 bases and at J to 7 bases, leaving 6 bases not matched to a gene. This CDR3 reads CASSFDRGVEAFF. For the CDR3, the DNA is TGTGCCAGCTCCTTTGACAGGGGGGTTGAAGCTTTCTTT.

This clonotype showed up many times. The chain joins TRBV5-1 to TRBJ2-7; 9 bases agree with TRBD1. Germline lookup yields CDR1 SGHRS and CDR2 YFSETQ. The ends lost 1 base at V and 5 bases at J; junction bases unmatched: 13. The CDR3 has 17 residues. CDR3 DNA: TGCGCCAGCAGCTTGCGCTACTATCCGGGACAGGGTAACGAGCAGTACTTC. Residues: CASSLRYYPGQGNEQYF.

This chain uses TRBV3-1 with TRBJ2-5; 14 positions agree with TRBD2. The CDR3 covers 15 residues. Germline V gives CDR1 LGHDT, CDR2 YNNKEL (reference sequence). The V gene end was trimmed by 11 bases and the J gene end by 4 bases; junction bases not matched to a gene: 9. The CDR3 region has the DNA TGTGCCTGCTGCCAGGGGACTAGCGGGGGAGAGACCCAGTACTTC. It translates to CACCQGTSGGETQYF.

This clonotype appeared a few times. The chain carries TRBV20-1 and TRBJ2-3, with D perhaps matching TRBD1 (6 bases). In germline, CDR1 is DFQATT, CDR2 SNEGSKA (reference sequence). This CDR3 region has 14 residues. Trimming removed 4 bases from V and 2 bases from J, with 13 bases in between. CDR3 nucleotide sequence: TGCAGTGCTACGGGACACCGGTACACAGATACGCAGTATTTT. As protein: CSATGHRYTDTQYF.

This clonotype was found many times. The chain recombines TRBV9 with TRBJ2-3, with D maybe TRBD1 (5 bases). This CDR3 has 15 residues. The germline CDR1 and CDR2 sequences are SGDLS and YYNGEE. The V and J ends lost 0 bases and 3 bases respectively, with 11 bases between them. The CDR3 sequence is CASSVEGVGTDTQYF. The CDR3 DNA sequence: TGTGCCAGCAGCGTAGAAGGGGTAGGGACAGATACGCAGTATTTT.

V and J are TRBV30 and TRBJ1-1; no clear D gene. Trimming removed 5 bases from V and 1 base from J, with 8 bases in between. Germline V gives CDR1 GTSNPN, CDR2 SVGIG (reference sequence). This CDR3 contains 12 residues. The CDR3 loop reads CAWGRQNTEAFF. The CDR3 DNA follows: TGTGCCTGGGGGAGACAGAACACTGAAGCTTTCTTT.

This clonotype was observed many times. This chain links TRBV30 with TRBJ2-5; D gene unclear. The CDR3 covers 13 residues. CDR1 is GTSNPN, CDR2 SVGIG, per germline (reference sequence). V lost 2 bases to trimming and J lost 5 bases, with 12 bases between them. The CDR3 region has the DNA TGTGCCTGGAGTTCACTTTCAAGGGAGACCCAGTACTTC. As protein: CAWSSLSRETQYF.

This clonotype was recorded at least ten times. The chain joins TRBV20-1 to TRBJ2-1; possibly TRBD1 or TRBD2 for D (7 bases each). V was trimmed by 6 bases and J by 7 bases, leaving 19 bases between them. This CDR3 comprises 14 residues. Germline V lookup: CDR1 DFQATT, CDR2 SNEGSKA (reference sequence). The CDR3 nucleotides are TGCAGTGCCCAAATGGGAGGGGGCCGGAATGAGCAGTTCTTC. This translates into CSAQMGGGRNEQFF.

This clonotype was found a few times. This chain uses TRBV11-1 with TRBJ1-2; perhaps TRBD1 as D (6 bases). The CDR3 is 13 amino acids. Trimming took 3 bases from V and 5 from J, leaving 10 bases between them. The germline V gene encodes CDR1 SGHAT and CDR2 FQDESV (reference sequence). The CDR3 sequence is CASSFIQGYGYTF. CDR3 sequence (DNA): TGTGCCAGCAGCTTTATCCAGGGGTATGGCTACACCTTC.

This clonotype was observed many times. The rearrangement uses TRBV5-1 and TRBJ2-3, with 10 bases aligning to TRBD1. Per the germline V gene, CDR1 is SGHRS and CDR2 is YFSETQ. V shed 5 bases, J shed 4 bases, and the junction held 7 bases outside the gene matches. The CDR3 runs 15 residues. CDR3 DNA: TGCGCCAGCAGTGCCGGGACAGGGGCATCAGATACGCAGTATTTT. This codes for CASSAGTGASDTQYF.

This clonotype has a handful of counts. J is TRBJ2-2 and V is TRBV29-1; 9 positions match TRBD2. V lost 3 bases and J lost 6; bases outside the gene matches: 5. CDR3 length equals 14 residues. Germline CDR1 SQVTM, CDR2 ANQGSEA. CDR3 amino acids: CSVDSGGKAGELFF. CDR3 nucleotide sequence: TGCAGCGTTGACAGCGGGGGGAAGGCCGGGGAGCTGTTTTTT.